The 3 T cell receptor beta chains reported below all come from one sample, sequenced in a study of CD8 T cells in ankylosing spondylitis. From the 5' RACE reads, TCRdb called clonotypes with MiXCR, one entry per CDR3 protein. The sample has about 360,000 distinct CDR3 sequences; approximately 22% are singletons. The sample comprised blood, either unsorted or a sorted T cell fraction (not recorded which). The source of these receptors is a male donor with ankylosing spondylitis or in good health (not recorded which).

This clonotype was detected ten times or more. This chain links TRBV29-1 with TRBJ2-5; D is unclear. This CDR3 spans 16 amino acids. Looked up from germline, CDR1 is SQVTM and CDR2 is ANQGSEA. V was clipped by 1 base and J by 0 bases, with 15 bases between them. CDR3 residues: CSVEGAADKYQETQYF. In nucleotides, the CDR3 is TGCAGCGTTGAAGGGGCGGCAGATAAGTACCAAGAGACCCAGTACTTC.

This clonotype has only a few counts. CDR3 in DNA: TGCGCCAGCAGCCAAGTGCAGGGGGCGGAAGATACGCAGTATTTT. Residues: CASSQVQGAEDTQYF. This rearrangement joins TRBV4-1 to TRBJ2-3, with 8 nucleotides matching TRBD1. With 1 base clipped from V and 5 bases from J, the junction kept 5 bases outside the gene matches. The CDR3 contains 15 residues. CDR1 is MGHRA and CDR2 is YSYEKL in the germline V gene.

This chain links TRBV25-1 with TRBJ2-7; 9 bases map to TRBD1. Trimming removed 3 bases from V and 6 bases from J; junction bases left unmatched: 6. The CDR3 spans 14 residues. Germline V gene sequence: CDR1 MGHDK, CDR2 SYGVNS. The CDR3 spells CASSDGTGISEQYF. The CDR3 coding sequence is TGTGCCAGCAGTGACGGGACAGGGATTAGCGAGCAGTACTTC.